What follows are 24 T cell receptor beta chains derived from one specimen sequenced in a study of PD-L1 blockade in urothelial cancer. Here immunoSEQ multiplex PCR was the method, and the copy in TCRdb shows in-frame clones only, minus some. The table shows about 120,000 clones, with more than 85% occurring only once. Time point here: peripheral blood 6 weeks after treatment start. This specimen was PBMCs, taken around atezolizumab (anti-PD-L1) treatment. All receptors come from a man aged 55-75 years with urothelial cancer.

The chain uses TRBV6-1 and TRBJ2-7, with TRBD1 as a possible D gene (6 bases). Germline assignment: CDR1 MNHNS and CDR2 SASEGT. This CDR3 has 14 residues. Trimming cost V 7 bases and J 1 base, with 14 bases left between them. DNA for the CDR3: TGTGCCAGCACTAAACAGGGCTCTTCCTACGAGCAGTACTTC. This sequence encodes CASTKQGSSYEQYF.

This clone was found once. V usage is TRBV5-1 and J usage is TRBJ2-6; TRBD1 matches 7 bases. With 4 bases clipped from V and 2 bases from J, the junction kept 6 bases outside the gene matches. Germline CDR1 is SGHRS and CDR2 is YFSETQ. The CDR3 runs to 16 residues. CDR3 region: CASSPDRVAGANVLTF. CDR3 sequence (DNA): TGCGCCAGCAGCCCCGACAGGGTGGCTGGGGCCAACGTCCTGACTTTC.

The J gene is TRBJ2-3, the V gene TRBV7-2; D not resolved. The CDR3 covers 12 residues. V dropped 3 bases and J dropped 2 bases, with 3 bases sitting between them. The germline gives CDR1 SGHTA, CDR2 FQGNSA. The CDR3 spells CASSLATDTQYF. CDR3 DNA: TGTGCCAGCAGCTTGGCCACAGATACGCAGTATTTT.

This clone was detected only a few times. The V and J genes are TRBV10-3 and TRBJ2-7; D is uncertain. The CDR3 covers 9 residues. CDR1 is ENHRY and CDR2 is SYGVKD in the germline V gene. The V end was cut by 10 bases, the J end by 4 bases, with 5 bases between. CDR3 sequence (DNA): TGTGCCAACCTATACGAGCAGTACTTC. The encoded protein is CANLYEQYF.

Here the CDR3 DNA reads TGTGCCAGCAGTGAAAGAGGCCACGAGAGCACCCAGTACTTC. Its protein product is CASSERGHESTQYF. The V and J genes are TRBV6-1 and TRBJ2-5, with no clear D. V lost 2 bases, J lost 8 bases, and 15 bases lay in between. This CDR3 is built from 14 residues. CDR1 and CDR2 from the germline V gene are MNHNS and SASEGT.

The gene calls are TRBV28 and TRBJ2-7, with TRBD1 matching 11 bases. The CDR3 loop spans 15 amino acids. The germline V gene has CDR1 MDHEN and CDR2 SYDVKM. V was clipped by 5 bases and J by 7 bases; unmatched bases: 10. Here the CDR3 reads CASSPRTGGLREQYF. CDR3 nucleotides: TGTGCCAGCAGTCCCCGGACAGGGGGCCTACGAGAGCAGTACTTC.

V and J are TRBV7-2 and TRBJ2-1; possible D gene TRBD2, 6 bases. V was shortened by 10 bases and J by 5 bases, with 18 bases between the two germline ends. The CDR3 covers 14 residues. Looked up from germline, CDR1 is SGHTA and CDR2 is FQGNSA. The CDR3 region has the DNA TGTGCCACTGCTATCGGGGGAATTAACAATGAGCAGTTCTTC. As protein: CATAIGGINNEQFF.

This clone was detected only once. The gene calls are TRBV2 and TRBJ2-2; D is perhaps TRBD2 (6 bases). CDR1 is SNHLY and CDR2 is FYNNEI in the germline V gene. CDR3 size: 16 residues. With 7 bases removed from V and 1 base from J, the gap between germline ends came to 16 bases. The CDR3 coding sequence is TGTGCCAGCAAGGTCTCCGCGGGGAGGAACACCGGGGAGCTGTTTTTT. Translated, it gives CASKVSAGRNTGELFF. Based on the CDR3 plus reference TRBV2 and TRBJ2-2, the full variable domain is EPEVTQTPSHQVTQMGQEVILRCVPISNHLYFYWYRQILGQKVEFLVSFYNNEISEKSEIFDDQFSVERPDGSNFTLKIRSTKLEDSAMYFCASKVSAGRNTGELFFGEGSRLTVL.

The gene calls are TRBV6-1 and TRBJ2-2; TRBD2 agrees at 8 bases. The CDR3 has 15 residues. With V trimmed by 6 bases and J by 0 bases, 3 bases remained unmatched. Per germline, CDR1 MNHNS and CDR2 SASEGT. For the CDR3, the DNA is TGTGCCAGCAGACTTAGCGGGGCGAACACCGGGGAGCTGTTTTTT. Amino acid sequence: CASRLSGANTGELFF.

The rearrangement links TRBV9 to TRBJ2-1; 10 positions match TRBD2. From germline, CDR1 is SGDLS and CDR2 YYNGEE. The CDR3 contains 15 residues. J was trimmed by 10 bases and V by 0 bases; bases with no gene match: 7. The CDR3 loop reads CASSVVSGGAGEQFF. CDR3 bases: TGTGCCAGCAGCGTAGTAAGCGGGGGGGCAGGAGAGCAGTTCTTC.

This chain connects TRBV6-5 to TRBJ2-3; 8 positions agree with TRBD2. This CDR3 has 15 amino acids. From germline, CDR1 is MNHEY and CDR2 SVGAGI. Trimming took 2 bases from V and 0 from J; bases not matched to a gene: 1. This CDR3 is CASSYVAGSTDTQYF. The CDR3 DNA follows: TGTGCCAGCAGTTACGTAGCGGGGAGCACAGATACGCAGTATTTT.

This clone has a handful of counts. The chain recombines TRBV19 with TRBJ2-1; a possible D gene is TRBD1 (6 bases). CDR3 length: 15 residues. Germline V gives CDR1 LNHDA, CDR2 SQIVND (reference sequence). V was clipped by 1 base and J by 5 bases, with 12 bases between them. The CDR3 loop is CASSIVQGRHNEQFF. The CDR3 DNA follows: TGTGCCAGTAGTATAGTCCAGGGGCGGCACAATGAGCAGTTCTTC.

The chain recombines TRBV2 with TRBJ1-3; D is unresolved. The germline gives CDR1 SNHLY, CDR2 FYNNEI. Trimming stripped 6 bases from V and 0 bases from J, with 12 bases between. CDR3 size: 15 residues. The CDR3 reads CASSSEAISGNTIYF. DNA for the CDR3: TGTGCCAGCAGCTCCGAAGCGATCTCTGGAAACACCATATATTTT.

This chain uses TRBV5-5 with TRBJ2-4; 12 bases fit TRBD1. Trimming removed 2 bases from V and 10 bases from J; junction bases left unmatched: 7. Germline CDR1 reads SGHKS; CDR2 reads YYEKEE (reference sequence). This CDR3 has 15 residues. Written as DNA, the CDR3 is TGTGCCAGCAGCTTTGAGGGACAGGGGGCAAGTATTCAGTACTTC. Residues: CASSFEGQGASIQYF.

The chain couples TRBV28 to TRBJ1-5, with D unclear. Germline CDR1 reads MDHEN; CDR2 reads SYDVKM. V lost 3 bases, J lost 4 bases, and 13 bases lay in between. This CDR3 comprises 15 residues. CDR3 region: CASSLWGAGNQPQHF. CDR3 coding DNA: TGTGCCAGCAGTTTGTGGGGTGCGGGGAATCAGCCCCAGCATTTT. The whole variable domain, filled in from reference TRBV28 and TRBJ1-5, reads DVKVTQSSRYLVKRTGEKVFLECVQDMDHENMFWYRQDPGLGLRLIYFSYDVKMKEKGDIPEGYSVSREKKERFSLILESASTNQTSMYLCASSLWGAGNQPQHFGDGTRLSIL.

This chain links TRBV5-4 with TRBJ1-2; 7 bases align to TRBD1. The CDR3 length is 17 residues. J gave up 2 bases and V 0 bases, and 10 bases lay outside the gene matches. CDR1 and CDR2 from the germline V gene are SGHNT and YYREEE (reference sequence). The CDR3 loop is CASSLGMSTGANYGYTF. CDR3 DNA: TGTGCCAGCAGCTTGGGTATGTCTACAGGGGCGAACTATGGCTACACCTTC.

The chain carries TRBV19 and TRBJ2-7; no clear D. This CDR3 comprises 12 residues. Germline V gives CDR1 LNHDA, CDR2 SQIVND (reference sequence). V lost 6 bases and J 3 bases, leaving 9 bases between the germline ends. The CDR3 sequence is CASRAPSYEQYF. CDR3 in DNA: TGTGCCAGTAGGGCGCCTAGCTACGAGCAGTACTTC.

The rearrangement uses TRBV28 and TRBJ1-2; possible D gene TRBD1, 6 bases. The V end was cut by 6 bases, the J end by 7 bases, with 15 bases between. This CDR3 is 13 amino acids long. Germline lookup yields CDR1 MDHEN and CDR2 SYDVKM. The CDR3 nucleotides read TGTGCCAGCAGCGCCGACAGGAGGAGTGGCTACACCTTC. This sequence encodes CASSADRRSGYTF.

CDR3 protein: CASSFSGTGNTEAFF. The DNA for the CDR3 is TGTGCCAGCAGCTTCTCCGGGACAGGGAACACTGAAGCTTTCTTT. V is TRBV7-9 and J is TRBJ1-1; 8 nucleotides agree with TRBD1. Germline CDR1 SEHNR, CDR2 FQNEAQ (reference sequence). J lost 1 base, V lost 3 bases, and 4 bases had no gene match. This CDR3 is 15 amino acids long.

This rearrangement joins TRBV6-5 to TRBJ2-2, with D possibly being TRBD1 (5 bases). V was shortened by 0 bases and J by 5 bases, with 10 bases between the two germline ends. The germline CDR1 and CDR2 sequences are MNHEY and SVGAGI. The CDR3 has 15 amino acids. CDR3 residues: CASSYSTDLTGELFF. CDR3 coding DNA: TGTGCCAGCAGTTACTCGACAGATCTAACCGGGGAGCTGTTTTTT.

DNA for the CDR3: TGTGCCAGCAGCCCGGGGGGGGACAGGGGAGACACCATATATTTT. This sequence encodes CASSPGGDRGDTIYF. The chain employs TRBV7-2 and TRBJ1-3; TRBD1 matches at 10 bases. V lost 5 bases and J lost 8; bases outside the gene matches: 9. The germline V gene has CDR1 SGHTA and CDR2 FQGNSA. This CDR3 has 15 residues.

The chain recombines TRBV6-5 with TRBJ1-6, with 8 bases aligning to TRBD1. With 5 bases clipped from V and 9 bases from J, the junction kept 6 bases outside the gene matches. CDR3 length equals 14 residues. Germline-derived CDR1 and CDR2 are MNHEY and SVGAGI. CDR3 sequence: CASSQTGGSSPLHF. DNA of the CDR3: TGTGCCAGCAGTCAAACAGGGGGGAGTTCACCCCTCCACTTT.

The chain recombines TRBV9 with TRBJ2-2; TRBD2 matches at 9 bases. V shed 0 bases, J shed 3 bases, and the junction held 9 bases outside the gene matches. CDR3 size: 18 residues. Germline V lookup: CDR1 SGDLS, CDR2 YYNGEE. CDR3: CASSVDGSGGMYTGELFF. CDR3 DNA: TGTGCCAGCAGCGTAGACGGTAGCGGGGGTATGTACACCGGGGAGCTGTTTTTT. The whole variable domain, filled in from reference TRBV9 and TRBJ2-2, reads DSGVTQTPKHLITATGQRVTLRCSPRSGDLSVYWYQQSLDQGLQFLIQYYNGEERAKGNILERFSAQQFPDLHSELNLSSLELGDSALYFCASSVDGSGGMYTGELFFGEGSRLTVL.

V and J are TRBV5-1 and TRBJ2-5; TRBD2 aligns across 14 bases. This CDR3 spans 17 amino acids. V dropped 0 bases and J dropped 3; count of bases not matched to a gene: 4. The germline gives CDR1 SGHRS, CDR2 YFSETQ. The CDR3 reads CASSLATSGGAEETQYF. The CDR3 region has the DNA TGCGCCAGCAGCTTGGCGACTAGCGGGGGGGCTGAAGAGACCCAGTACTTC.